Following are 2 T cell receptor beta chains from one sample sequenced in a study of blood T cell repertoires in COVID-19. Produced via immunoSEQ multiplex PCR; TCRdb's table is partial and in-frame only. The table lists approximately 150,000 clones, around four fifths of them singletons. Sequencing was done on a sample of PBMCs or T cells enriched from blood (not recorded which). The receptors come from a woman in her 40s who had recovered from COVID-19.

The chain combines TRBV6-4 with TRBJ2-3; 11 bases are shared with TRBD2. CDR1 is MRHNA and CDR2 is SNTAGT in the germline V gene. This CDR3 spans 16 amino acids. With V trimmed by 2 bases and J by 3 bases, 4 bases remained unmatched. Written as DNA, the CDR3 is TGTGCCAGCAGTGACGCTAGCGGGGGGTCTACAGATACGCAGTATTTT. It encodes CASSDASGGSTDTQYF.

The V gene is TRBV5-4, the J gene TRBJ1-2, with D perhaps TRBD1 (5 bases). The CDR3 runs 15 residues. Germline CDR1 SGHNT, CDR2 YYREEE (reference sequence). The ends were cut back, 0 bases at V and 4 bases at J, with 13 bases in the middle. The CDR3 DNA sequence: TGTGCCAGCAGCTTGGTTGGGGCGTCGGGCTATGGCTACACCTTC. Translating gives CASSLVGASGYGYTF.